This T cell receptor (beta chain) stems from a study of Ad26.COV2.S vaccination and SARS-CoV-2 variants. On the study more broadly: Enrolled in COV1001, the donor was in the Ad26.COV2.S trial arm, which received the vaccine.

The protocol was immunoSEQ multiplex PCR, while the TCRdb copy is restricted to in-frame clones and leaves out a portion. Found here are 350,000 to 500,000 clones, over 75% of them singletons; the top ten hold 3.6%. In regard to this clone: Its cognate antigen is unknown.

Broader study findings: Spike-specific TCR breadth was greater after Ad26.COV2.S than placebo. Considerable breadth of spike-specific CD8+ and CD4+ T cell responses has reportedly been documented following vaccination.

Treatment indicated: over 15 received Ad26.COV2.S at low or high dose, single or two shots; about 5 received placebo; per-sample allocation not given. Sampling was performed 63 days after the first vaccine or placebo injection. SARS-CoV-2 spike from the Wuhan strain was encoded by the vaccine, an Ad26 vector. This sequence was found in a person aged 18 to 59 who received the Ad26.COV2.S COVID-19 vaccine or a placebo. The sequenced sample was peripheral blood, obtained in a trial of Ad26.COV2.S vaccine versus placebo.

CDR3 DNA sequence: TGTGCCAGCAGTTTTATGGGACAGGCCCTTAACTATGGCTACACCTTC. Translation: CASSFMGQALNYGYTF. The V and J genes are TRBV28 and TRBJ1-2, with 8 bases lining up with TRBD1. CDR3 length: 16 amino acids. In germline, CDR1 is MDHEN, CDR2 SYDVKM. V dropped 3 bases and J dropped 1; count of bases not matched to a gene: 7.